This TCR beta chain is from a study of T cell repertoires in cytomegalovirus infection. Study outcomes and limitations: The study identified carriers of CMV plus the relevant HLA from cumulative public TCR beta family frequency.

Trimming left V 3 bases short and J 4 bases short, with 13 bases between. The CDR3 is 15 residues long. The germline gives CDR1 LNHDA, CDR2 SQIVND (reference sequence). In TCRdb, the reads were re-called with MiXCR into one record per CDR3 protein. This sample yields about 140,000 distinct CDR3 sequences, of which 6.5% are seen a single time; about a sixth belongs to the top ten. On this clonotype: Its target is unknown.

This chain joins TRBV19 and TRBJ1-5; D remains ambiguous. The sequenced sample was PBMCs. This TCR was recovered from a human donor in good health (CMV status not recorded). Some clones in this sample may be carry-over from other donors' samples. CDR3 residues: CASSIDAEENQPQHF. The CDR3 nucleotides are TGTGCCAGTAGTATCGATGCAGAAGAAAATCAGCCCCAGCATTTT. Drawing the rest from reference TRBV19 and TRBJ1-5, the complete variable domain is DGGITQSPKYLFRKEGQNVTLSCEQNLNHDAMYWYRQDPGQGLRLIYYSQIVNDFQKGDIAEGYSVSREKKESFPLTVTSAQKNPTAFYLCASSIDAEENQPQHFGDGTRLSIL.